One and the same sample provided the 13 T cell receptor beta chains below, sequenced in a study of monozygotic twins with inflammatory bowel disease. TCRdb re-called the 5' RACE reads, yielding one record per CDR3 amino acid sequence without DNA. The sample includes some 400,000 distinct CDR3 sequences. The sample was blood. The receptors stem from a human donor with ulcerative colitis or Crohn's disease, or a healthy co-twin of an affected twin (not recorded which).

The J gene is TRBJ1-3, the V gene TRBV5-4; TCRdb gives TRBD1 as the D gene, but with no DNA this cannot be confirmed. Germline values: CDR1 SGHNT, CDR2 YYREEE (reference sequence). The CDR3 spans 16 residues. CDR3 sequence reads: CASSESGQRTGNTIYF.

The genes are TRBV5-5 and TRBJ2-5; without DNA, the TCRdb call of TRBD2 cannot be checked. The CDR3 is 15 amino acids. Germline CDR1 and CDR2: SGHKS and YYEKEE (reference sequence). CDR3 region: CASSLAPSGPDTQYF.

The chain is built from TRBV29-1 and TRBJ2-5; TCRdb reports TRBD1, a call that lacks DNA to check it against. There are 16 residues in the CDR3. CDR1 is SQVTM, CDR2 ANQGSEA, per germline. CDR3 sequence reads: CSVGGDQGAFQETQYF.

The chain uses TRBV12-3 or TRBV12-4 and TRBJ1-1. The CDR3 is 12 residues long. CDR3 region: CASSRTGTAGFF.

This chain connects TRBV20-1 to TRBJ2-1; absent DNA, TCRdb's TRBD1 call cannot be checked. The CDR3 spans 15 residues. From germline, CDR1 is DFQATT and CDR2 SNEGSKA (reference sequence). The CDR3 loop is CSARGIGGRYNEQFF.

The V and J genes are TRBV5-1 and TRBJ1-4; TCRdb gives TRBD1 as the D gene, but with no DNA this cannot be confirmed. The CDR3 loop spans 15 amino acids. The germline V gene encodes CDR1 SGHRS and CDR2 YFSETQ. The CDR3 sequence: CASSPPGSTNEKLFF.

The J gene is TRBJ2-3, the V gene TRBV19; TCRdb indicates TRBD1, and absent DNA this call remains unverified. The CDR3 has 14 residues. Germline assignment: CDR1 LNHDA and CDR2 SQIVND (reference sequence). This chain's CDR3 is CASSWPGKTDTQYF.

The chain joins TRBV7-2 to TRBJ2-1; absent DNA, TCRdb's TRBD2 call cannot be checked. CDR3 length: 14 amino acids. Per germline, CDR1 SGHTA and CDR2 FQGNSA. Here the CDR3 reads CASSLGGNFREQFF.

CDR3 region: CASSADGGRSAFF. The chain recombines TRBV7-9 with TRBJ2-1; TCRdb lists TRBD1, though no DNA is available to test this call. Germline values: CDR1 SEHNR, CDR2 FQNEAQ (reference sequence). This CDR3 has 13 residues.

J is TRBJ2-7 and V is TRBV2; the TCRdb call, TRBD2, lacks DNA for checking. CDR1 is SNHLY and CDR2 is FYNNEI in the germline V gene. The CDR3 totals 15 residues. The CDR3 sequence: CASSEAGLVESEQYF.

This sequence joins TRBV3-1 and TRBJ2-7. This CDR3 is 12 amino acids long. Germline loops: CDR1 LGHDT, CDR2 YNNKEL (reference sequence). The CDR3 spells CASSQGEGEQYF.

V is TRBV7-3 and J is TRBJ2-5; TCRdb designates TRBD2, a call that cannot be tested without DNA. Germline values: CDR1 SGHTA, CDR2 FQGTGA. The CDR3 sequence is 13 residues long. CDR3 sequence reads: CASSSGTPGTQYF.

The chain employs TRBV27 and TRBJ2-4; TCRdb outputs TRBD1, but without DNA this stays unchecked. CDR1 is MNHEY and CDR2 is SMNVEV in the germline V gene (reference sequence). This CDR3 region has 17 residues. CDR3 loop: CASSRSRAGIDKNIQYF.